A few counts support the clone carrying this T cell receptor beta chain. What it recognizes is unknown. The CDR3 runs to 18 residues. Trimming stripped 5 bases from V and 2 bases from J, with 19 bases between. The germline V gene has CDR1 MDHEN and CDR2 SYDVKM. This specimen belongs to a study of beta chain features in type 1 diabetes. Sequenced material consisted of expressed TCRB transcripts (all of the isolated RNA was reverse transcribed). TCRdb keeps only in-frame clones here, not all; method: immunoSEQ multiplex PCR. In the table there are 600,000 to 650,000 clones, around 15% of which are singletons. Broader study findings: PCR might show a preference for shorter templates, equally across patients and controls.

Sequenced sample: naive CD4+ T cells from blood. The TCR originated in a young man in good health. The chain uses TRBV28 and TRBJ2-6, with a possible D match to TRBD2 (7 bases). The CDR3 spells CASSRTGGLLAGANVLTF. In nucleotides, the CDR3 is TGTGCCAGCAGTCGGACGGGGGGCCTGTTAGCTGGGGCCAACGTCCTGACTTTC. The variable domain in full, with the rest retrieved from reference TRBV28 and TRBJ2-6, is DVKVTQSSRYLVKRTGEKVFLECVQDMDHENMFWYRQDPGLGLRLIYFSYDVKMKEKGDIPEGYSVSREKKERFSLILESASTNQTSMYLCASSRTGGLLAGANVLTFGAGSRLTVL.